The sequence of this T cell receptor (beta chain) was determined in a study of glioma-infiltrating T cells after dendritic cell vaccination. At the level of the study: Three intradermal dendritic cell vaccine injections were given every two weeks. Study-wide results and caveats: No direct clonality-survival link was found; a diverse polyclonal response may matter.

Method: immunoSEQ multiplex PCR; TCRdb's copy keeps in-frame clones and lacks some. The data contain about 87,000 clones, around 83% of them singletons. CDR1 and CDR2 (germline): SGHRS, YFSETQ. The length of the CDR3 is 12 residues. Trimming took 4 bases from V and 4 from J; bases not matched to a gene: 1. A note on this clone: The antigen is not known.

Time point described: after dendritic cell vaccination, including at tumor progression/relapse. Fresh-frozen tumor tissue and more than two years of survival data were available for all. The J gene is TRBJ2-5, the V gene TRBV5-1; 7 nucleotides agree with TRBD1. The source material was blood, sampled after dendritic cell vaccination. The sequence was collected from a human donor with glioblastoma. The CDR3 coding sequence is TGCGCCAGCAGCCGACAGGGAGAGACCCAGTACTTC. This encodes CASSRQGETQYF.